The 18 T cell receptor beta chains presented below share a single source sample, sequenced in a study of shared clonotypes between healthy human individuals. Repertoires were generated with immunoSEQ multiplex PCR, while TCRdb's copy carries only in-frame clones and drops some. The sample consists of millions of clones, roughly 92% of them appearing once. The specimen was naive CD4+ T cells sorted from blood. Indicated subset: CD45RA+ positively selected. Receptors were obtained from a man younger than 30 in good health.

The chain couples TRBV4-1 to TRBJ1-3; D gene uncertain. Germline CDR1 MGHRA, CDR2 YSYEKL. Trimming took off 1 base at V and 0 bases at J, with 7 bases between the two ends. CDR3 length: 15 residues. This CDR3 reads CASSQGSVSGNTIYF. The CDR3 region has the DNA TGCGCCAGCAGCCAAGGCTCGGTCTCTGGAAACACCATATATTTT.

The J gene is TRBJ1-6, the V gene TRBV5-6; 8 bases align to TRBD1. V trimming: 0 bases; J trimming: 5 bases; junction bases outside the gene matches: 4. The CDR3 is 16 amino acids. Germline CDR1 reads SGHDT; CDR2 reads YYEEEE. The CDR3 spells CASSLGQGAHNSPLHF. The CDR3 DNA is TGTGCCAGCAGCTTGGGCCAGGGGGCGCATAATTCACCCCTCCACTTT.

This chain connects TRBV5-1 to TRBJ1-6, with D possibly TRBD1 on 5 matching bases. This CDR3 is built from 14 residues. Per the germline V gene, CDR1 is SGHRS and CDR2 is YFSETQ. The germline V and J ends were trimmed by 0 bases and 7 bases, with 8 bases remaining between them. CDR3 protein: CASSLAYRNSPLHF. CDR3 nucleotide sequence: TGCGCCAGCAGCTTGGCCTACAGGAATTCACCCCTCCACTTT.

The chain has TRBV7-9 and TRBJ2-7; either TRBD1 or TRBD2 may supply D (5 bases each). Germline lookup yields CDR1 SEHNR and CDR2 FQNEAQ (reference sequence). Trimming shortened V by 1 base and J by 4 bases, and 20 bases separated the two germline ends. CDR3 length: 17 amino acids. The CDR3 loop is CASSLVNGRGRGYEQYF. The CDR3, as DNA: TGTGCCAGCAGCTTAGTGAATGGAAGGGGCCGCGGGTACGAGCAGTACTTC.

The chain recombines TRBV5-1 with TRBJ2-1; perhaps TRBD2 as D (6 bases). Trimming removed 4 bases at V and 5 bases at J, with 16 bases between. Germline CDR1 SGHRS, CDR2 YFSETQ. CDR3 size: 15 residues. The CDR3 loop reads CASSPNPSANNEQFF. The DNA of the CDR3 is TGCGCCAGCAGCCCAAATCCTAGCGCGAACAATGAGCAGTTCTTC.

This clone was seen a few times. This chain connects TRBV28 to TRBJ2-2; D gene ambiguous. V lost 7 bases and J lost 7, with 10 bases in between. Germline V CDR1 and CDR2: MDHEN, SYDVKM. This CDR3 comprises 12 residues. CDR3 in amino acids: CASIGRNGELFF. In DNA, the CDR3 is TGTGCCAGCATCGGTCGGAACGGGGAGCTGTTTTTT.

The V gene is TRBV28, the J gene TRBJ1-2; perhaps TRBD1 as D (6 bases). The CDR3 spans 14 residues. Looked up from germline, CDR1 is MDHEN and CDR2 is SYDVKM. Trimming shortened V by 2 bases and J by 4 bases, and 11 bases separated the two germline ends. In DNA form, the CDR3 reads TGTGCCAGCAGTTTAGTAGGGGGGCTCTATGGCTACACCTTC. Translation gives CASSLVGGLYGYTF.

The chain is built from TRBV5-1 and TRBJ2-7, with 9 positions matching TRBD1. V shed 4 bases, J shed 7 bases, and the junction held 15 bases outside the gene matches. The germline CDR1 and CDR2 sequences are SGHRS and YFSETQ. CDR3 length: 16 amino acids. The CDR3 DNA reads as TGCGCCAGCAGCCTAACCCCGGGACAGGGAGGAGGGGAGCAGTACTTC. Its protein is CASSLTPGQGGGEQYF.

The chain couples TRBV9 to TRBJ2-3, with 9 nucleotides matching TRBD2. CDR1 SGDLS and CDR2 YYNGEE come from the germline V gene. The V segment lost 0 bases and the J segment 0 bases; nucleotides outside the gene matches: 14. This CDR3 spans 20 amino acids. The CDR3 nucleotides read TGTGCCAGCAGCGTAGTTGGTTTGGCGGGGGGGGCCCCTAGCACAGATACGCAGTATTTT. This encodes CASSVVGLAGGAPSTDTQYF. Drawing the rest from reference TRBV9 and TRBJ2-3, the complete variable domain is DSGVTQTPKHLITATGQRVTLRCSPRSGDLSVYWYQQSLDQGLQFLIQYYNGEERAKGNILERFSAQQFPDLHSELNLSSLELGDSALYFCASSVVGLAGGAPSTDTQYFGPGTRLTVL.

The CDR3 DNA sequence: TGCGCCAGCAGCCAACAGGGGTACACCGGGGAGCTGTTTTTT. Its protein is CASSQQGYTGELFF. This chain links TRBV4-1 with TRBJ2-2; tentatively, D is TRBD1 (6 bases). The CDR3 is 14 residues long. In germline, CDR1 is MGHRA, CDR2 YSYEKL. V shed 2 bases and J shed 3 bases, with 7 bases lying between them.

The chain uses TRBV6-1 and TRBJ2-1; D unresolved. Germline assignment: CDR1 MNHNS and CDR2 SASEGT. V was shortened by 6 bases and J by 1 base, with 10 bases between the two germline ends. This CDR3 has 14 residues. Here the CDR3 reads CASRESTSYNEQFF. In DNA form, the CDR3 reads TGTGCCAGCAGGGAAAGTACATCCTACAATGAGCAGTTCTTC.

The gene calls are TRBV7-2 and TRBJ1-5, with a possible D match to TRBD1 (5 bases). This CDR3 has 14 residues. Germline V gene lookup returns CDR1 SGHTA and CDR2 FQGNSA. V was trimmed by 0 bases and J by 7 bases, leaving 10 bases between them. For the CDR3, the DNA is TGTGCCAGCAGCTTAGCCCACCAGGGACAGCCCCAGCATTTT. It specifies CASSLAHQGQPQHF.

The CDR3 nucleotides are TGTGCCAGTAGTACCGAGGGAGGGCGGCTCACCGGGGAGCTGTTTTTT. It is translated as CASSTEGGRLTGELFF. The chain links TRBV19 to TRBJ2-2; 7 bases map to TRBD2. Trimming removed 4 bases from V and 4 bases from J; junction bases left unmatched: 9. CDR3 size: 16 residues. CDR1 and CDR2 from the germline V gene are LNHDA and SQIVND (reference sequence). Complete variable domain (other parts from reference TRBV19 and TRBJ2-2): DGGITQSPKYLFRKEGQNVTLSCEQNLNHDAMYWYRQDPGQGLRLIYYSQIVNDFQKGDIAEGYSVSREKKESFPLTVTSAQKNPTAFYLCASSTEGGRLTGELFFGEGSRLTVL.

A word on this clone: Other DNA sequences in this sample translate to the same CDR3. The rearrangement joins TRBV19 to TRBJ1-5; D is ambiguous. With 0 bases removed from V and 7 bases from J, the gap between germline ends came to 7 bases. Per the germline V gene, CDR1 is LNHDA and CDR2 is SQIVND (reference sequence). The CDR3 has 13 residues. The CDR3 coding sequence is TGTGCCAGTAGTATAGAACGAGGCCAGCCCCAGCATTTT. This sequence encodes CASSIERGQPQHF.

The chain uses TRBV10-3 and TRBJ1-1; no clear D gene. The germline CDR1 and CDR2 sequences are ENHRY and SYGVKD. The CDR3 has 13 amino acids. The V and J ends lost 8 bases and 4 bases respectively, with 14 bases between them. This CDR3 reads CAIGLGSSTEAFF. The CDR3 bases are TGTGCCATCGGGCTGGGGTCTAGCACTGAAGCTTTCTTT.

V usage is TRBV7-2 and J usage is TRBJ2-5; D is ambiguous. CDR1 SGHTA and CDR2 FQGNSA come from the germline V gene. Trimming pared 1 base from V and 5 bases from J, leaving 14 bases between. This CDR3 is 15 amino acids long. The CDR3 loop reads CASSLVFSPTETQYF. The CDR3 nucleotides read TGTGCCAGCAGCTTAGTTTTCTCCCCAACCGAGACCCAGTACTTC. Variable domain in full (rest from reference TRBV7-2 and TRBJ2-5): GAGVSQSPSNKVTEKGKDVELRCDPISGHTALYWYRQSLGQGLEFLIYFQGNSAPDKSGLPSDRFSAERTGGSVSTLTIQRTQQEDSAVYLCASSLVFSPTETQYFGPGTRLLVL.

CDR3 region: CASSLGTKGDGYTF. The CDR3, as DNA: TGTGCCAGCAGCTTAGGGACTAAAGGGGATGGCTACACCTTC. The chain combines TRBV7-9 with TRBJ1-2, with a tentative D call TRBD1 (5 bases). The V and J ends lost 1 base and 6 bases respectively, with 12 bases between them. Germline values: CDR1 SEHNR, CDR2 FQNEAQ (reference sequence). CDR3 size: 14 residues.

The chain links TRBV7-2 to TRBJ2-7, with D uncertain. The CDR3 contains 13 residues. Trimming took off 5 bases at V and 2 bases at J, with 10 bases between the two ends. The germline CDR1 and CDR2 sequences are SGHTA and FQGNSA. The CDR3 loop is CASSRSTAYEQYF. CDR3 nucleotides: TGTGCCAGCAGCCGATCTACCGCCTACGAGCAGTACTTC. Together with reference TRBV7-2 and TRBJ2-7, the CDR3 gives the full variable domain: GAGVSQSPSNKVTEKGKDVELRCDPISGHTALYWYRQSLGQGLEFLIYFQGNSAPDKSGLPSDRFSAERTGGSVSTLTIQRTQQEDSAVYLCASSRSTAYEQYFGPGTRLTVT.